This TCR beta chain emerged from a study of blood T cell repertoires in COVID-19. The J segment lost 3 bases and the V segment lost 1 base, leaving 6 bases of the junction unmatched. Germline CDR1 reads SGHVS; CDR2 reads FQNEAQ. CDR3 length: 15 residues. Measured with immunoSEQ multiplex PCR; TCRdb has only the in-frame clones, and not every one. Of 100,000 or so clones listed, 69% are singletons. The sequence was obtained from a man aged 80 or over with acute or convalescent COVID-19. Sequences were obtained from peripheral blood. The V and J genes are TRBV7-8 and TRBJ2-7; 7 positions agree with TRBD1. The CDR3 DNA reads TGTGCCAGCAGCTTAGGCCCAGACAGGGTCTACGAGCAGTACTTC. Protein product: CASSLGPDRVYEQYF.